This T cell receptor beta chain was captured in a study of blood T cell repertoires in COVID-19. Study context: The origin of the acute and convalescent COVID-19 samples was the United States, Italy and Spain. T cells, B-cell-depleted T cells, or PBMCs provided the cDNA or gDNA that served as material.

Authors' analysis steps: Researchers report that nucleated cell counts were estimated from reference gene primer amplification. Method: immunoSEQ multiplex PCR; TCRdb's copy keeps in-frame clones and lacks some. That table furnishes V, J and clone size, whereas the DNA furnished D and trimming. The sample holds some 150,000 clones; roughly 79% are singletons and the top ten take 7.5% to 9.5%. The CDR3 length is 13 residues. The trim removed 5 bases at V and 8 bases at J, leaving 5 bases unmatched. The chain links TRBV12-3 or TRBV12-4 to TRBJ1-2, with 10 nucleotides matching TRBD1. This TCR was recovered from a human donor with acute or convalescent COVID-19. The donor label of this sample is uncertain. Sequencing input: peripheral blood. CDR3 loop: CASSRQGAQGYTF. The DNA of the CDR3 is TGTGCCAGCAGTAGACAGGGGGCGCAAGGCTACACCTTC.